This entry is about one T cell receptor beta chain. This entry is derived from a study of blood T cell repertoires in COVID-19. Overall study context: The analysed material was cDNA or gDNA that came from T cells, B-cell-depleted T cells, or PBMCs.

Under the authors' procedure: Quantification of nucleated cells was approximated via reference gene primer amplification. Sequencing used immunoSEQ multiplex PCR; TCRdb keeps in-frame clones, though not all of them. The V and J calls and clone size were taken over from that table, and D and trimming were inferred from the DNA. The sample includes about 410,000 clones, over 75% of them seen just once. Trimming cost V 4 bases and J 6 bases, with 16 bases left between them. The CDR3 covers 15 residues. Germline CDR1 and CDR2: MNHNY and SVGAGI (reference sequence). Followed over time, Seattle patients had been enrolled while infection was active.

The specimen was peripheral blood. The sequence was obtained from a woman aged 40 to 50 with COVID-19, enrolled during active disease. The chain employs TRBV6-6 and TRBJ2-1; perhaps TRBD2 as D (6 bases). The CDR3 here is CASSSSGLHPNEQFF. The CDR3 coding sequence is TGTGCCAGCAGTTCCAGCGGGCTCCACCCCAATGAGCAGTTCTTC.